The 10 T cell receptor beta chains below all came from one sample that was sequenced in a study of regulatory T cells in long-lasting Graves disease. CDR3 regions were amplified by Arm-PCR using iRepertoire HTBI primers to build TCR beta libraries. Each CDR3 protein gets one entry after TCRdb re-called the multiplex PCR reads with MiXCR. The table lists over 650,000 distinct CDR3 sequences, 25% to 30% of them singletons. Regarding time point: persistent/refractory GD, antithyroid drugs over 5 years with positive TRAb. TCR sequences were obtained from RNA taken from PBMCs. The starting material was peripheral blood mononuclear cells (PBMCs), obtained when the disease was refractory, from a patient treated with antithyroid drugs. The origin of the receptors is a female donor with Graves disease.

The rearrangement links TRBV5-1 to TRBJ1-1; D not resolved. V was trimmed by 1 base and J by 0 bases, leaving 7 bases between them. There are 14 residues in the CDR3. The germline V gene encodes CDR1 SGHRS and CDR2 YFSETQ. CDR3 DNA: TGCGCCAGCAGCTTGCACAGCTTGAACACTGAAGCTTTCTTT. Residues: CASSLHSLNTEAFF.

The rearrangement links TRBV11-3 to TRBJ1-1, with no clear D. V lost 3 bases and J 5 bases, leaving 10 bases between the germline ends. Germline values: CDR1 SGHNT, CDR2 YENEEA. The CDR3 has 13 amino acids. The CDR3 here is CASSFTIETEAFF. CDR3 nucleotides: TGTGCCAGCAGCTTTACAATTGAAACTGAAGCTTTCTTT.

This clonotype showed up just a few times. V gene TRBV6-1 combines with J gene TRBJ1-5; weak D call: TRBD1 (5 bases). V was pared by 4 bases and J by 0 bases, with 10 bases between. CDR1 is MNHNS, CDR2 SASEGT, per germline. The CDR3 totals 15 residues. CDR3 sequence (DNA): TGTGCCAGCAGTGGAAGGGGTTATAGCAATCAGCCCCAGCATTTT. It encodes CASSGRGYSNQPQHF.

Many counts were recorded for this clonotype. The gene calls are TRBV2 and TRBJ1-4, with TRBD1 matching over 12 bases. The CDR3 consists of 16 residues. Germline CDR1 SNHLY, CDR2 FYNNEI. V was clipped by 5 bases and J by 11 bases; unmatched bases: 12. The CDR3 spells CASSPGDRGRTVKLFF. The CDR3, as DNA: TGTGCCAGCAGTCCCGGGGACAGGGGGCGAACAGTCAAACTGTTTTTT.

This clonotype occurred a few times. The gene calls are TRBV29-1 and TRBJ1-1; no firm D call. CDR3 size: 13 residues. Germline CDR1 is SQVTM and CDR2 is ANQGSEA. V was shortened by 3 bases and J by 1 base, with 9 bases between the two germline ends. The CDR3 coding sequence is TGCAGCGTTGAGGGGAAACCGAACACTGAAGCTTTCTTT. Its protein product is CSVEGKPNTEAFF.

CDR3 protein: CASSLRTGIYNEQFF. CDR3 coding DNA: TGTGCCAGCAGCCTGAGGACAGGGATTTACAATGAGCAGTTCTTC. The chain combines TRBV7-9 with TRBJ2-1; 8 bases agree with TRBD1. Germline CDR1 and CDR2: SEHNR and FQNEAQ (reference sequence). The V and J ends lost 5 bases and 4 bases, in that order; junction bases with no gene match: 7. This CDR3 region has 15 residues. The full variable domain, completed using reference TRBV7-9 and TRBJ2-1, is DTGVSQNPRHKITKRGQNVTFRCDPISEHNRLYWYRQTLGQGPEFLTYFQNEAQLEKSRLLSDRFSAERPKGSFSTLEIQRTEQGDSAMYLCASSLRTGIYNEQFFGPGTRLTVL.

This clonotype was detected a few times. The chain carries TRBV29-1 and TRBJ1-6; tentatively, D is TRBD1 (6 bases). Germline lookup yields CDR1 SQVTM and CDR2 ANQGSEA. The CDR3 contains 14 residues. Trimming cost V 7 bases and J 8 bases, with 18 bases left between them. CDR3 region: CSAQVRGQDSPLHF. CDR3 coding DNA: TGCAGCGCTCAGGTGCGGGGGCAGGATTCACCCCTCCACTTT.

Only a few counts were recorded for this clonotype. The chain carries TRBV2 and TRBJ1-3; D gene uncertain. V was shortened by 1 base and J by 5 bases, with 9 bases between the two germline ends. CDR1 is SNHLY, CDR2 FYNNEI, per germline. The CDR3 loop spans 14 amino acids. The CDR3 DNA sequence: TGTGCCAGCAGTGAAGGGAGTGGCAGAAACACCATATATTTT. Translated: CASSEGSGRNTIYF.

In its sample, this clonotype was seen many times. The V gene is TRBV2, the J gene TRBJ2-7; 14 bases line up with TRBD2. The length of the CDR3 is 15 residues. Germline V gives CDR1 SNHLY, CDR2 FYNNEI. J lost 6 bases, V lost 7 bases, and 8 bases had no gene match. This chain's CDR3 is CASTRGTSGSREQYF. In DNA form, the CDR3 reads TGTGCCAGCACCAGAGGGACTAGCGGGAGTCGCGAGCAGTACTTC.

The chain employs TRBV19 and TRBJ1-5; D is perhaps TRBD1 (6 bases). Per germline, CDR1 LNHDA and CDR2 SQIVND (reference sequence). The CDR3 covers 17 residues. V shed 3 bases and J shed 6 bases, with 21 bases lying between them. The CDR3 protein is CASSIRQALGAGQPQHF. In nucleotides, the CDR3 is TGTGCCAGTAGTATTAGACAGGCCTTGGGGGCAGGTCAGCCCCAGCATTTT.